The rows below give T cell receptor beta chains drawn from one sample of a study of blood T cell repertoires in COVID-19. The assay was immunoSEQ multiplex PCR, and TCRdb's table has in-frame clones only and misses some. The data hold 110,000 to 150,000 clones, with 76% observed a single time. Material for sequencing was peripheral blood. The receptors originated from a man between 60 and 70 years old with acute or convalescent COVID-19. Each CDR3 is given with its conserved first and last residue. The D gene is left open where the match is weak. Expanded clones are given a class, and other clones once, few, many or no size at all.

v_gene: TRBV19; len: 14; abundance: few; d_gene: TRBD2; j_gene: TRBJ2-2; CDR3aa: CASSRLAGTGELFF; CDR3nt: TGTGCCAGTAGTAGGCTAGCGGGAACCGGGGAGCTGTTTTTT
v_gene: TRBV7-3; len: 15; abundance: -; d_gene: TRBD2; j_gene: TRBJ2-3; CDR3aa: CASSSSGSITDTQYF; CDR3nt: TGTGCCAGCAGTTCTAGCGGGAGTATCACAGATACGCAGTATTTT
v_gene: TRBV6-5; len: 15; abundance: -; d_gene: TRBD2; j_gene: TRBJ2-5; CDR3aa: CASRLTSGFLETQYF; CDR3nt: TGTGCCAGCAGATTGACTAGCGGGTTTTTAGAGACCCAGTACTTC
v_gene: TRBV30; len: 15; abundance: -; d_gene: TRBD2; j_gene: TRBJ2-1; CDR3aa: CAWSVLRLAVNEQFF; CDR3nt: TGTGCCTGGAGTGTACTTCGACTAGCCGTCAATGAGCAGTTCTTC
v_gene: TRBV29-1; len: 12; abundance: -; d_gene: -; j_gene: TRBJ2-1; CDR3aa: CSGLEQRNEQFF; CDR3nt: TGCAGCGGACTGGAGCAGCGCAATGAGCAGTTCTTC
v_gene: TRBV5-1; len: 13; abundance: -; d_gene: -; j_gene: TRBJ1-1; CDR3aa: CASSPGSNTEAFF; CDR3nt: TGCGCCAGCAGCCCTGGGAGCAACACTGAAGCTTTCTTT
v_gene: TRBV5-1; len: 13; abundance: -; d_gene: -; j_gene: TRBJ1-1; CDR3aa: CASSLGANTEAFF; CDR3nt: TGCGCCAGCAGCTTGGGGGCGAACACTGAAGCTTTCTTT
v_gene: TRBV11-1; len: 14; abundance: -; d_gene: TRBD2; j_gene: TRBJ2-1; CDR3aa: CASSAQRERNEQFF; CDR3nt: TGTGCCAGCAGCGCCCAGCGGGAGAGGAATGAGCAGTTCTTC
v_gene: TRBV6-5; len: 16; abundance: -; d_gene: -; j_gene: TRBJ1-5; CDR3aa: CASSYGAIHSNQPQHF; CDR3nt: TGTGCCAGCAGTTATGGGGCCATCCATAGCAATCAGCCCCAGCATTTT
v_gene: TRBV5-5; len: 15; abundance: many; d_gene: TRBD2; j_gene: TRBJ2-7; CDR3aa: CASSLVAGVYYEQYF; CDR3nt: TGTGCCAGCAGCTTAGTAGCGGGAGTTTACTACGAGCAGTACTTC
v_gene: TRBV9; len: 17; abundance: -; d_gene: -; j_gene: TRBJ2-7; CDR3aa: CASSPPQLGTHSYEQYF; CDR3nt: TGTGCCAGCAGCCCGCCGCAGCTTGGGACACATTCCTACGAGCAGTACTTC
v_gene: TRBV4-2; len: 15; abundance: -; d_gene: -; j_gene: TRBJ2-2; CDR3aa: CASSQDRAGTGELFF; CDR3nt: TGTGCCAGCAGCCAAGATAGGGCGGGAACCGGGGAGCTGTTTTTT
v_gene: TRBV9; len: 12; abundance: -; d_gene: -; j_gene: TRBJ2-7; CDR3aa: CASSPGVYEQYF; CDR3nt: TGTGCCAGCAGCCCCGGGGTTTACGAGCAGTACTTC
v_gene: TRBV19; len: 14; abundance: -; d_gene: TRBD1; j_gene: TRBJ2-7; CDR3aa: CASSTGQDFYEQYF; CDR3nt: TGTGCCAGTAGTACCGGACAGGACTTCTACGAGCAGTACTTC
v_gene: TRBV28; len: 12; abundance: -; d_gene: -; j_gene: TRBJ2-1; CDR3aa: CASRASYNEQFF; CDR3nt: TGTGCCAGCAGGGCAAGCTACAATGAGCAGTTCTTC
v_gene: TRBV7-9; len: 14; abundance: -; d_gene: -; j_gene: TRBJ1-2; CDR3aa: CASSLNSPTYGYTF; CDR3nt: TGTGCCAGCAGCTTAAACAGCCCAACCTATGGCTACACCTTC
v_gene: TRBV18; len: 15; abundance: -; d_gene: TRBD1; j_gene: TRBJ2-7; CDR3aa: CASSLTTGTGYEQYF; CDR3nt: TGTGCCAGCTCACTAACGACAGGGACGGGCTACGAGCAGTACTTC
v_gene: TRBV28; len: 14; abundance: -; d_gene: TRBD1; j_gene: TRBJ2-3; CDR3aa: CATRTGHSTDTQYF; CDR3nt: TGTGCCACCCGGACAGGGCATAGCACAGATACGCAGTATTTT
v_gene: TRBV2; len: 15; abundance: -; d_gene: -; j_gene: TRBJ2-2; CDR3aa: CASSEAVTSAGELFF; CDR3nt: TGTGCCAGCAGTGAAGCGGTGACTAGTGCCGGGGAGCTGTTTTTT
v_gene: TRBV7-9; len: 14; abundance: -; d_gene: -; j_gene: TRBJ1-4; CDR3aa: CASSPQTAIEKLFF; CDR3nt: TGTGCCAGCAGCCCCCAGACAGCTATTGAAAAACTGTTTTTT
v_gene: TRBV11-2; len: 14; abundance: -; d_gene: -; j_gene: TRBJ2-1; CDR3aa: CASSLYVAANEQFF; CDR3nt: TGTGCCAGCAGCTTGTATGTAGCCGCGAATGAGCAGTTCTTC
v_gene: TRBV11-2; len: 15; abundance: -; d_gene: TRBD1; j_gene: TRBJ2-1; CDR3aa: CASSPHGQVGNEQFF; CDR3nt: TGTGCCAGCAGCCCTCACGGACAGGTGGGCAATGAGCAGTTCTTC
v_gene: TRBV2; len: 14; abundance: -; d_gene: -; j_gene: TRBJ1-1; CDR3aa: CASKPEFMNTEAFF; CDR3nt: TGTGCCAGCAAGCCGGAGTTCATGAACACTGAAGCTTTCTTT
v_gene: TRBV30; len: 13; abundance: -; d_gene: TRBD1; j_gene: TRBJ1-1; CDR3aa: CAWSGQGSTEAFF; CDR3nt: TGTGCCTGGAGTGGACAGGGGAGCACTGAAGCTTTCTTT
v_gene: TRBV11-3; len: 14; abundance: -; d_gene: TRBD1; j_gene: TRBJ2-7; CDR3aa: CASSLGTGAYEQYF; CDR3nt: TGTGCCAGCAGCCTCGGGACAGGGGCCTACGAGCAGTACTTC
v_gene: TRBV18; len: 14; abundance: -; d_gene: -; j_gene: TRBJ2-5; CDR3aa: CASSPPVPGETQYF; CDR3nt: TGTGCCAGCTCACCACCAGTGCCGGGAGAGACCCAGTACTTC
v_gene: TRBV28; len: 15; abundance: -; d_gene: -; j_gene: TRBJ1-5; CDR3aa: CASRGRGVINQPQHF; CDR3nt: TGTGCCAGCAGGGGGAGGGGGGTGATCAATCAGCCCCAGCATTTT
v_gene: TRBV1; len: 18; abundance: -; d_gene: -; j_gene: TRBJ1-5; CDR3aa: CTSSQPGQTYSRNQPQHF; CDR3nt: TGCACCAGCAGCCAACCGGGACAGACCTATTCTCGCAATCAGCCCCAGCATTTT